Listed here are 10 T cell receptor beta chains from one sample, sequenced in a study of T cells in Graves' hyperthyroidism and ophthalmopathy. RNA transcripts provided the source from which TCR beta CDR3 regions were amplified. When the TCR CDR3 underwent first-round RT-PCR, the HTBI primer set was used. MiXCR was run by TCRdb on the multiplex PCR reads, yielding one entry per CDR3 protein. The table lists 40,000 to 60,000 distinct CDR3 sequences, less than 60% of them singletons. Sequencing was carried out using blood. These receptors were collected from a woman aged 45-65 years with Graves' ophthalmopathy.

Many counts were recorded for this clonotype. The CDR3 protein is CASSSSGASYEQYF. CDR3 nucleotides: TGTGCCAGCAGTAGTAGCGGGGCGAGCTACGAGCAGTACTTC. This rearrangement joins TRBV2 to TRBJ2-7, with 8 bases that match TRBD2. Germline V gene sequence: CDR1 SNHLY, CDR2 FYNNEI. The J segment lost 3 bases and the V segment lost 5 bases, leaving 6 bases of the junction unmatched. This CDR3 comprises 14 residues.

With respect to this clonotype: This may be a read error: a much more frequent sequence differs by one nucleotide. The V call is TRBV5-6, the J call TRBJ1-2, with D maybe TRBD1 (5 bases). Per the germline V gene, CDR1 is SGHDT and CDR2 is YYEEEE. This CDR3 region has 13 residues. CDR3 sequence (DNA): TGTGCCAGCAGCTTCCCCGGGGGGAACGGCTACATCTTC. It specifies CASSFPGGNGYIF.

This sequence joins TRBV29-1 and TRBJ1-1; D may be TRBD1 (5 bases). The CDR3 is 13 amino acids. Germline loops: CDR1 SQVTM, CDR2 ANQGSEA. V dropped 3 bases and J dropped 0 bases, with 8 bases sitting between them. CDR3 nucleotides: TGCAGCGTTGAGCTGACAGTGAACACTGAAGCTTTCTTT. Amino acids: CSVELTVNTEAFF. The whole variable domain, filled in from reference TRBV29-1 and TRBJ1-1, reads SAVISQKPSRDICQRGTSLTIQCQVDSQVTMMFWYRQQPGQSLTLIATANQGSEATYESGFVIDKFPISRPNLTFSTLTVSNMSPEDSSIYLCSVELTVNTEAFFGQGTRLTVV.

The gene calls are TRBV15 and TRBJ2-3; 10 bases are shared with TRBD1. After removal of 3 bases from V and 5 bases from J, the junction contained 11 bases not matched to a gene. This CDR3 spans 17 amino acids. Germline-derived CDR1 and CDR2 are LNHNV and YYDKDF (reference sequence). The CDR3 nucleotides are TGTGCCACCAGCAGCTTGGATGGGACAGGGGAGTTAGATACGCAGTATTTT. Its translation: CATSSLDGTGELDTQYF. Full variable domain (missing parts from reference TRBV15 and TRBJ2-3): DAMVIQNPRYQVTQFGKPVTLSCSQTLNHNVMYWYQQKSSQAPKLLFHYYDKDFNNEADTPDNFQSRRPNTSFCFLDIRSPGLGDTAMYLCATSSLDGTGELDTQYFGPGTRLTVL.

A word on this clonotype: Its ends do not fully match the called genes, so a read error is possible. CDR3 sequence (DNA): TGTGTCAGCAGCTTCTCCTACGAGCAGTACTTC. It translates to CVSSFSYEQYF. This rearrangement joins TRBV7-2 to TRBJ2-7; D remains ambiguous. Germline-derived CDR1 and CDR2 are SGHTA and FQGNSA. This CDR3 comprises 11 residues.

J is TRBJ2-7 and V is TRBV3-1, with TRBD2 as a possible D gene (5 bases). The CDR3 covers 13 residues. Trimming pared 8 bases from V and 4 bases from J, leaving 15 bases between. Germline loops: CDR1 LGHDT, CDR2 YNNKEL (reference sequence). The CDR3: CASRPGILYEQYF. The CDR3 DNA reads as TGTGCCAGCCGCCCCGGGATCCTATACGAGCAGTACTTC.

A remark on this clonotype: This CDR3 is missing its conserved last phenylalanine or tryptophan, likely due to a read error. The rearrangement uses TRBV7-2 and TRBJ2-7, with a possible D match to TRBD2 (5 bases). The CDR3 contains 14 residues. Germline CDR1 is SGHTA and CDR2 is FQGNSA. Trimming took off 5 bases at V and 2 bases at J, with 13 bases between the two ends. Here the CDR3 reads CASSPVPEAYEQYL. The CDR3 bases are TGTGCCAGCAGCCCCGTCCCGGAGGCCTACGAGCAGTACCTC.

V is TRBV29-1 and J is TRBJ2-1; tentatively, D is TRBD1 (6 bases). Germline V gene lookup returns CDR1 SQVTM and CDR2 ANQGSEA. Trimming removed 8 bases from V and 8 bases from J, with 19 bases in between. The CDR3 extends over 13 amino acids. CDR3 region: CSLSQGSVDEQFF. The CDR3 DNA sequence: TGCAGCTTAAGCCAGGGGAGTGTCGATGAGCAGTTCTTC.

This chain uses TRBV7-2 with TRBJ1-3, with a possible D match to TRBD1 (5 bases). This CDR3 contains 15 residues. The V gene lost 1 base and the J gene lost 7 bases, with 14 bases spanning the gap. Germline assignment: CDR1 SGHTA and CDR2 FQGNSA. The CDR3, as DNA: TGTGCCAGCAGCTTAGGCGCGACAGAAAGGAACACCATATATTTT. Residues: CASSLGATERNTIYF.

The chain combines TRBV20-1 with TRBJ2-3, with 11 bases that match TRBD1. The trim removed 3 bases at V and 2 bases at J, leaving 4 bases unmatched. This CDR3 has 15 residues. Per germline, CDR1 DFQATT and CDR2 SNEGSKA (reference sequence). The CDR3 DNA follows: TGCAGTGCTAGGGACAGGGGGCGGAACACAGATACGCAGTATTTT. This encodes CSARDRGRNTDTQYF.